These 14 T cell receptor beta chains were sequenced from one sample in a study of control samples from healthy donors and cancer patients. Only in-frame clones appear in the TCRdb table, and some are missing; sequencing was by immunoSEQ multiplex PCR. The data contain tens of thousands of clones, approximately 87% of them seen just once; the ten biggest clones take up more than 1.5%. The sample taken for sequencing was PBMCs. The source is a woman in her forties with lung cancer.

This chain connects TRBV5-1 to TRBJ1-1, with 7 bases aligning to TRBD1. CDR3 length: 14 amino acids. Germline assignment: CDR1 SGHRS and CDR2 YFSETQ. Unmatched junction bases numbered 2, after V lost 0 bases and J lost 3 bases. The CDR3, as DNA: TGCGCCAGCAGCTTGGAGGGACAGTACACTGAAGCTTTCTTT. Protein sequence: CASSLEGQYTEAFF.

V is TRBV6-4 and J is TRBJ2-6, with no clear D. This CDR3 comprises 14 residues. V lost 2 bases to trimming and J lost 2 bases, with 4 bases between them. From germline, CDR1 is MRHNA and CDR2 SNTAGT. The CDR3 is CASSDRAGANVLTF. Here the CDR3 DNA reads TGTGCCAGCAGTGACAGGGCTGGGGCCAACGTCCTGACTTTC.

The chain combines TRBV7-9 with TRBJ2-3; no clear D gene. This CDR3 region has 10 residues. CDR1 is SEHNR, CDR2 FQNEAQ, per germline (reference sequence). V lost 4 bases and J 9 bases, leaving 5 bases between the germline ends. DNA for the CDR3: TGTGCCAGCAGCTCCGGAACGCAGTATTTT. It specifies CASSSGTQYF.

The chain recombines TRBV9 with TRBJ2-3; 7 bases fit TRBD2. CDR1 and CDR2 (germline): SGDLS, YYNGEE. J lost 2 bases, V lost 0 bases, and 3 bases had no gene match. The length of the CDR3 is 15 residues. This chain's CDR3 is CASSVDSGATDTQYF. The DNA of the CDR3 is TGTGCCAGCAGCGTAGACAGCGGGGCCACAGATACGCAGTATTTT.

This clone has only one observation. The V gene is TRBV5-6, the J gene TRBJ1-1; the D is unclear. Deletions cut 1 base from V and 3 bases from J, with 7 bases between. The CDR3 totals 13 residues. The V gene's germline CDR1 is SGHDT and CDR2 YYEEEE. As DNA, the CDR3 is TGTGCCAGCAGCTTGATAGGACACACTGAAGCTTTCTTT. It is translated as CASSLIGHTEAFF.

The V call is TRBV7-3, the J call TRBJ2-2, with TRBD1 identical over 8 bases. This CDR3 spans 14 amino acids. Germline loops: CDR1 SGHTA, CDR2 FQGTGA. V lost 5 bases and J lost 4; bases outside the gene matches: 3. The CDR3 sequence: CASSATGATGELFF. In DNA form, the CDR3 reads TGTGCCAGCAGCGCGACAGGGGCCACCGGGGAGCTGTTTTTT.

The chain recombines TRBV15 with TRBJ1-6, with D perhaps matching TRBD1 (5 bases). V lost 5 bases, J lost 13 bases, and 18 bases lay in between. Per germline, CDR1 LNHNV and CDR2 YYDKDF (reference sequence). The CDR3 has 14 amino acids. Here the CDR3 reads CATSSRGRVSPLHF. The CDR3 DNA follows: TGTGCCACCAGCTCCCGGGGCCGGGTGTCCCCCCTCCACTTT.

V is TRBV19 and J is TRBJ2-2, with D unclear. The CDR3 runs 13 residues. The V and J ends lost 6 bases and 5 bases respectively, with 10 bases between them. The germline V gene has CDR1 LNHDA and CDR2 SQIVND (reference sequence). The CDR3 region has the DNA TGTGCCAGTAGCGGCAGTTGGACCGGGGAGCTGTTTTTT. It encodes CASSGSWTGELFF.

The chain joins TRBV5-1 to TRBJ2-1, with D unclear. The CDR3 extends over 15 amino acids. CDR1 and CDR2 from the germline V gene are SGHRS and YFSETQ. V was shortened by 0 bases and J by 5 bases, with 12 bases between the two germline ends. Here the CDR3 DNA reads TGCGCCAGCAGCTTGGGCCTAGGAGTAAACAATGAGCAGTTCTTC. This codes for CASSLGLGVNNEQFF. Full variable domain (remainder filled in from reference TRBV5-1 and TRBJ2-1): KAGVTQTPRYLIKTRGQQVTLSCSPISGHRSVSWYQQTPGQGLQFLFEYFSETQRNKGNFPGRFSGRQFSNSRSEMNVSTLELGDSALYLCASSLGLGVNNEQFFGPGTRLTVL.

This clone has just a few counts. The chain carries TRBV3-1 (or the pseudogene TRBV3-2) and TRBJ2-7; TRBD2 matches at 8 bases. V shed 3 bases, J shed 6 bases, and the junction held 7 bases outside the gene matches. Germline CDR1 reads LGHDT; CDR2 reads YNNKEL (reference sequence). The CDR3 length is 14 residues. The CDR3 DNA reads TGTGCCAGCAGCCATAACGGGGGGGAGACCGAGCAGTACTTC. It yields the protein CASSHNGGETEQYF.

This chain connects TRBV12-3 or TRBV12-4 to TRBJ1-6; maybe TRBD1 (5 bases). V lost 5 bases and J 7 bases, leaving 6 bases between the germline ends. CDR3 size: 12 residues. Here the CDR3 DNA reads TGTGCCAGCAGTCGACAGAATTCACCCCTCCACTTT. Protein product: CASSRQNSPLHF.

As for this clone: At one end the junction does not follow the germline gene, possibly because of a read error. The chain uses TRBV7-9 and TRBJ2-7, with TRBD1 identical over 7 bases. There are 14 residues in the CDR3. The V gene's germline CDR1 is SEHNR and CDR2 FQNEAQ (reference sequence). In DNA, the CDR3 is TGTGCCAGCAGCTTAGCAGAGACAGGGTACGGGCAGTACTTC. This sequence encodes CASSLAETGYGQYF.

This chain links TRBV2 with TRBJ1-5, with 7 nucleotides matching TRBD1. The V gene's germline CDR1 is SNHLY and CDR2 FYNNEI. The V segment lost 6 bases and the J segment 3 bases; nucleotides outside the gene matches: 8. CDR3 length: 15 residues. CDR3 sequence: CASRGPTGNNQPQHF. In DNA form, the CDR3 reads TGTGCCAGCAGGGGCCCGACAGGGAACAATCAGCCCCAGCATTTT.

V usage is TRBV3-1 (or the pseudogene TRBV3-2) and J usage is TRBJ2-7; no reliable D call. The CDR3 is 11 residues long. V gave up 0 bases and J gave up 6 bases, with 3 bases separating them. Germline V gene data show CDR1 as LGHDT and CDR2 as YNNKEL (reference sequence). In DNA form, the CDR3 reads TGTGCCAGCAGCCAAGAGTTCGAGCAGTACTTC. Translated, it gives CASSQEFEQYF.